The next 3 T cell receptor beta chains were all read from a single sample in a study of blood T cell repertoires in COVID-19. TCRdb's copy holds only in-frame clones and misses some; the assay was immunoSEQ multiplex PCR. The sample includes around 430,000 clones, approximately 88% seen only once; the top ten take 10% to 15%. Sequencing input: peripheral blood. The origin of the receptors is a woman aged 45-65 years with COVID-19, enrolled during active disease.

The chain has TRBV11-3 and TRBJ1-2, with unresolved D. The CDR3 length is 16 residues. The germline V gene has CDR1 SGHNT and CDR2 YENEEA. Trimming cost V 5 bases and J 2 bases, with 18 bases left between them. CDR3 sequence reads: CASSPSGRSLNYGYTF. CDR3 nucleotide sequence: TGTGCCAGCAGCCCTAGCGGCAGGAGTTTAAACTATGGCTACACCTTC.

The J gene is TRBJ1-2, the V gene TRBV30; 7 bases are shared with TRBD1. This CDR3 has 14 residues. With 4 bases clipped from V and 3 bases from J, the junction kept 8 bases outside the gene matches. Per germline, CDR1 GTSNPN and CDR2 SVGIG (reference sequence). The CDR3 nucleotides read TGTGCCTGGAATAGGGGGCAAGTGGACTATGGCTACACCTTC. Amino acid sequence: CAWNRGQVDYGYTF.

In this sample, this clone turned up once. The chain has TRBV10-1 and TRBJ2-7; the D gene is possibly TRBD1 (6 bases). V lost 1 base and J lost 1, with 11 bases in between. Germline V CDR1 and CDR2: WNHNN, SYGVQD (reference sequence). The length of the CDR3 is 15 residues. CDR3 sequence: CASSEYPGVSYEQYF. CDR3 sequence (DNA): TGCGCCAGCAGTGAGTATCCAGGGGTATCCTACGAGCAGTACTTC.